A single sample is the source of the 6 T cell receptor beta chains below, sequenced in a study of T cells in Graves' hyperthyroidism and ophthalmopathy. RNA transcripts yielded amplified TCR beta CDR3 regions. With the HTBI primer set, the TCR CDR3 went through a first round of RT-PCR. TCRdb passed the multiplex PCR reads through MiXCR, listing each CDR3 protein once. The top ten clones hold 40% of a sample with over 350,000 distinct CDR3 sequences, roughly 18% of them seen once. Material for sequencing was blood. These receptors all come from a man in his late teens or twenties with Graves' ophthalmopathy.

This clonotype was recorded many times. This chain uses TRBV7-9 with TRBJ2-1; perhaps TRBD2 as D (5 bases). In germline, CDR1 is SEHNR, CDR2 FQNEAQ (reference sequence). This CDR3 has 14 amino acids. V was pared by 1 base and J by 8 bases, with 12 bases between. CDR3 nucleotide sequence: TGTGCCAGCAGCTTAGGGAGGATCATGGATGAGCAGTTCTTC. Translating it yields CASSLGRIMDEQFF.

V usage is TRBV9 and J usage is TRBJ2-7; 11 bases fit TRBD2. V was pared by 2 bases and J by 0 bases, with 7 bases of the junction left unmatched. The CDR3 runs 17 residues. Germline V gene sequence: CDR1 SGDLS, CDR2 YYNGEE. The CDR3 nucleotides read TGTGCCAGCAGCGTGGGAGTAGCGGGGGGGTTCTCCTACGAGCAGTACTTC. This translates into CASSVGVAGGFSYEQYF.

In its sample, this clonotype was seen many times. This chain links TRBV7-2 with TRBJ2-1; 12 nucleotides agree with TRBD2. This CDR3 contains 18 residues. In germline, CDR1 is SGHTA, CDR2 FQGNSA. V trimming: 5 bases; J trimming: 7 bases; junction bases outside the gene matches: 15. In DNA, the CDR3 is TGTGCCAGCAGCCCAAATAGGGGAGGACTAGCGGGGTCTAATGAGCAGTTCTTC. Its translation: CASSPNRGGLAGSNEQFF. The full variable domain, its missing parts supplied by reference TRBV7-2 and TRBJ2-1, is GAGVSQSPSNKVTEKGKDVELRCDPISGHTALYWYRQSLGQGLEFLIYFQGNSAPDKSGLPSDRFSAERTGGSVSTLTIQRTQQEDSAVYLCASSPNRGGLAGSNEQFFGPGTRLTVL.

The gene calls are TRBV10-1 and TRBJ2-1; 8 bases map to TRBD2. The J segment lost 0 bases and the V segment lost 3 bases, leaving 4 bases of the junction unmatched. The germline V gene encodes CDR1 WNHNN and CDR2 SYGVQD (reference sequence). The CDR3 runs to 16 residues. CDR3: CASSDGSGGSYNEQFF. CDR3 bases: TGCGCCAGCAGTGATGGAAGCGGGGGCTCCTACAATGAGCAGTTCTTC.

The chain couples TRBV24-1 to TRBJ2-1; 7 positions match TRBD2. The CDR3 contains 17 residues. V was clipped by 3 bases and J by 4 bases; unmatched bases: 11. CDR1 and CDR2 (germline): KGHDR, SFDVKD. The CDR3 region is CATSDPQSGVQYNEQFF. Here the CDR3 DNA reads TGTGCCACCAGTGATCCTCAAAGCGGGGTGCAGTACAATGAGCAGTTCTTC.

This clonotype was found many times. The V and J genes are TRBV6-1 and TRBJ1-5; D uncertain. CDR3 length: 15 residues. From germline, CDR1 is MNHNS and CDR2 SASEGT. V lost 0 bases, J lost 6 bases, and 12 bases lay in between. CDR3 nucleotides: TGTGCCAGCAGTGAAGCGGAGGGCCACGGTCAGCCCCAGCATTTT. Translation: CASSEAEGHGQPQHF.